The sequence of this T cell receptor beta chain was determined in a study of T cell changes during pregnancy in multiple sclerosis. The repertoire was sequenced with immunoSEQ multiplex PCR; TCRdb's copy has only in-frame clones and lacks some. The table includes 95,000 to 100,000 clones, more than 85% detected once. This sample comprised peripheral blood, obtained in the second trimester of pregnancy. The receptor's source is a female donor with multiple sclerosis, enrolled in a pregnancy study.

For the CDR3, the DNA is TGTGCCAGCAGTTTATACAGGACAGCAGAATCCTATGGCTACACCTTC. This sequence encodes CASSLYRTAESYGYTF. The rearrangement joins TRBV27 to TRBJ1-2, with D perhaps TRBD1 (6 bases). V lost 1 base to trimming and J lost 4 bases, with 16 bases between them. Germline V gene lookup returns CDR1 MNHEY and CDR2 SMNVEV (reference sequence). The CDR3 runs 16 residues.